The 27 T cell receptor beta chains in this list originate from one sample, sequenced in a study of blood T cell repertoires in COVID-19. TCRdb's copy holds only in-frame clones and misses some; the assay was immunoSEQ multiplex PCR. The sample has roughly 130,000 clones; roughly 80% are singletons. Sequencing input: peripheral blood. These receptors all come from a woman in her forties or fifties with acute or convalescent COVID-19.

V gene TRBV5-6 combines with J gene TRBJ1-5, with 10 positions matching TRBD1. The CDR3 totals 16 residues. Germline assignment: CDR1 SGHDT and CDR2 YYEEEE. Unmatched junction bases numbered 2, after V lost 2 bases and J lost 0 bases. The CDR3 region is CASSFGTGDSNQPQHF. The DNA for the CDR3 is TGTGCCAGCAGCTTTGGGACAGGGGATAGCAATCAGCCCCAGCATTTT.

J is TRBJ2-1 and V is TRBV6-5; tentative D call: TRBD1 (6 bases). Germline V CDR1 and CDR2: MNHEY, SVGAGI. Trimming removed 5 bases from V and 7 bases from J, with 18 bases in between. The CDR3 is 15 residues long. The CDR3 nucleotides read TGTGCCAGCAGTCCCCCCACAGGGATGAGGAATGAGCAGTTCTTC. Residues: CASSPPTGMRNEQFF.

The rearrangement links TRBV9 to TRBJ2-3; tentative D call: TRBD2 (5 bases). Germline CDR1 is SGDLS and CDR2 is YYNGEE. V was shortened by 3 bases and J by 0 bases, with 11 bases between the two germline ends. This CDR3 region has 15 residues. CDR3 protein: CASSAGLPSTDTQYF. The CDR3 DNA follows: TGTGCCAGCAGCGCAGGACTTCCCAGCACAGATACGCAGTATTTT.

V gene TRBV5-6 combines with J gene TRBJ2-1; 8 bases are a match to TRBD2. The junction had 2 bases not matched to a gene; V was cut back by 4 bases and J by 2 bases. The CDR3 loop spans 14 amino acids. Germline CDR1 is SGHDT and CDR2 is YYEEEE. CDR3 in amino acids: CASSIAGTYNEQFF. As DNA, the CDR3 is TGTGCCAGCAGCATAGCGGGGACCTACAATGAGCAGTTCTTC.

V and J are TRBV23-1 and TRBJ2-3, with D possibly TRBD1 on 6 matching bases. TRBV23-1 is an open reading frame, and its role is uncertain. This CDR3 is 15 amino acids long. The V end was cut by 0 bases, the J end by 1 base, with 8 bases between. The CDR3 coding sequence is TGCGCCAGCAGTCAATCGGACAGTGGCACAGATACGCAGTATTTT. Protein sequence: CASSQSDSGTDTQYF.

J is TRBJ2-1 and V is TRBV18; TRBD1 agrees at 12 bases. Trimming at V came to 4 bases and at J to 8 bases, leaving 3 bases not matched to a gene. This CDR3 region has 14 residues. Germline loops: CDR1 KGHSH, CDR2 LQKENI. The CDR3 region has the DNA TGTGCCAGCTCACGCGGGACAGGGGGCCATGAGCAGTTCTTC. This gives the protein CASSRGTGGHEQFF.

This clone was counted a few times. V is TRBV27 and J is TRBJ2-7; tentatively, D is TRBD1 (6 bases). V shed 2 bases and J shed 6 bases, with 11 bases lying between them. CDR3 size: 13 residues. The germline V gene encodes CDR1 MNHEY and CDR2 SMNVEV (reference sequence). The CDR3 loop reads CASSLKTGSEQYF. CDR3 in DNA: TGTGCCAGCAGTTTAAAAACAGGGAGCGAGCAGTACTTC.

The chain combines TRBV3-1 (or the pseudogene TRBV3-2) with TRBJ1-4; a possible D gene is TRBD1 (5 bases). The CDR3 runs 15 residues. The germline CDR1 and CDR2 sequences are LGHDT and YNNKEL (reference sequence). Trimming shortened V by 4 bases and J by 2 bases, and 11 bases separated the two germline ends. The CDR3 here is CASSLDGATNEKLFF. The CDR3 DNA follows: TGTGCCAGCAGCCTTGATGGGGCGACTAATGAAAAACTGTTTTTT.

This clone was counted only a few times. The chain links TRBV7-9 to TRBJ2-3, with unresolved D. Trimming took 2 bases from V and 4 from J, leaving 4 bases between them. The CDR3 runs to 12 residues. Germline V gene data show CDR1 as SEHNR and CDR2 as FQNEAQ (reference sequence). The CDR3 nucleotides are TGTGCCAGCAGCTTATCCTCAGATACGCAGTATTTT. Translating it yields CASSLSSDTQYF.

J is TRBJ1-4 and V is TRBV6-5; D unclear. The CDR3 loop spans 12 amino acids. CDR1 MNHEY and CDR2 SVGAGI come from the germline V gene. V was trimmed by 6 bases and J by 3 bases, leaving 5 bases between them. The CDR3 DNA reads TGTGCCAGCAGGCGGGCTAATGAAAAACTGTTTTTT. Residues: CASRRANEKLFF.

This clone was observed a single time. The rearrangement links TRBV6-6 to TRBJ1-1; no definite D call. The V gene's germline CDR1 is MNHNY and CDR2 SVGAGI (reference sequence). Trimming took off 1 base at V and 6 bases at J, with 18 bases between the two ends. The CDR3 has 16 residues. CDR3 in amino acids: CASSYFPGGEGSEAFF. The CDR3 DNA sequence: TGTGCCAGCAGTTACTTCCCTGGCGGGGAAGGGTCTGAAGCTTTCTTT.

This clone is deemed medium-sized. This chain links TRBV7-9 with TRBJ2-7, with 7 bases identical to TRBD1. V shed 5 bases, J shed 0 bases, and the junction held 7 bases outside the gene matches. This CDR3 comprises 15 residues. Germline V gene data show CDR1 as SEHNR and CDR2 as FQNEAQ (reference sequence). This CDR3 is CASSPETGFSYEQYF. The DNA for the CDR3 is TGTGCCAGCAGCCCGGAGACAGGGTTCTCCTACGAGCAGTACTTC.

This chain connects TRBV9 to TRBJ2-7, with D possibly being TRBD1 (6 bases). The V and J ends lost 0 bases and 7 bases respectively, with 11 bases between them. CDR3 length: 13 residues. From germline, CDR1 is SGDLS and CDR2 YYNGEE. The CDR3 sequence is CASSVGTVGEQYF. The CDR3, as DNA: TGTGCCAGCAGCGTAGGGACAGTAGGAGAGCAGTACTTC. Full variable domain (outside the CDR3, taken from reference TRBV9 and TRBJ2-7): DSGVTQTPKHLITATGQRVTLRCSPRSGDLSVYWYQQSLDQGLQFLIQYYNGEERAKGNILERFSAQQFPDLHSELNLSSLELGDSALYFCASSVGTVGEQYFGPGTRLTVT.

V is TRBV18 and J is TRBJ1-1; D remains unclear. V was shortened by 6 bases and J by 0 bases, with 20 bases between the two germline ends. CDR1 is KGHSH and CDR2 is LQKENI in the germline V gene. This CDR3 region has 17 residues. The CDR3 loop reads CASSEGVPIHLNTEAFF. The CDR3 coding sequence is TGTGCCAGCTCCGAGGGCGTACCTATTCACTTGAACACTGAAGCTTTCTTT.

The V and J genes are TRBV6-1 and TRBJ2-3, with a possible D match to TRBD1 (6 bases). The CDR3 contains 14 residues. From germline, CDR1 is MNHNS and CDR2 SASEGT. The V gene lost 5 bases and the J gene lost 0 bases, with 9 bases spanning the gap. This CDR3 reads CASSNGQSTDTQYF. The CDR3 DNA sequence: TGTGCCAGCAGTAACGGACAGAGCACAGATACGCAGTATTTT.

The sample holds a few counts of this clone. The rearrangement joins TRBV13 to TRBJ1-1, with D tentatively TRBD1 (5 bases). V was shortened by 6 bases and J by 1 base, with 12 bases between the two germline ends. From germline, CDR1 is PRHDT and CDR2 FYEKMQ (reference sequence). The CDR3 extends over 14 amino acids. The CDR3 nucleotides are TGTGCCAGCAGAAAATTCACAGGGAACACTGAAGCTTTCTTT. Translation: CASRKFTGNTEAFF.

V gene TRBV2 combines with J gene TRBJ1-2; TRBD1 matches at 7 bases. This CDR3 has 16 amino acids. The germline CDR1 and CDR2 sequences are SNHLY and FYNNEI. Trimming at V came to 6 bases and at J to 5 bases, leaving 15 bases not matched to a gene. The DNA for the CDR3 is TGTGCCAGCAGCCTGGGACAGTCCACCCTCGGGTATGGCTACACCTTC. Its translation: CASSLGQSTLGYGYTF.

The J gene is TRBJ1-2, the V gene TRBV25-1; D not resolved. Trimming shortened V by 4 bases and J by 6 bases, and 27 bases separated the two germline ends. The CDR3 sequence is 18 residues long. The germline CDR1 and CDR2 sequences are MGHDK and SYGVNS. The CDR3: CASSVQEGGNGRRDGYTF. In DNA form, the CDR3 reads TGTGCCAGCAGTGTCCAAGAGGGAGGGAATGGTCGTCGGGATGGCTACACCTTC.

J is TRBJ2-7 and V is TRBV5-1; D unclear. V was shortened by 5 bases and J by 2 bases, with 11 bases between the two germline ends. CDR3 size: 13 residues. Germline V CDR1 and CDR2: SGHRS, YFSETQ. CDR3 in DNA: TGCGCCAGCAGGATGGGCTCAACCTACGAGCAGTACTTC. Protein: CASRMGSTYEQYF.

The J gene is TRBJ2-2, the V gene TRBV5-3, with 10 bases identical to TRBD1. TRBV5-3 is classed as an ORF, of uncertain function. J gave up 4 bases and V 4 bases, and 13 bases lay outside the gene matches. The CDR3 spans 18 residues. The CDR3 reads CARSVWDRGPLGTGELFF. As DNA, the CDR3 is TGTGCCAGAAGCGTTTGGGACAGGGGTCCGTTGGGCACCGGGGAGCTGTTTTTT.

For the CDR3, the DNA is TGCGCCAGCAGCGCGGGGGAGGAGACCAGTGGCTACACCTTC. Translated, it gives CASSAGEETSGYTF. The chain joins TRBV5-1 to TRBJ1-2; maybe TRBD1 (5 bases). The CDR3 has 14 amino acids. Trimming pared 4 bases from V and 7 bases from J, leaving 17 bases between. Germline CDR1 and CDR2: SGHRS and YFSETQ.

The chain has TRBV5-1 and TRBJ2-1; D not certain. CDR3 length: 11 amino acids. Per germline, CDR1 SGHRS and CDR2 YFSETQ. V was cut by 7 bases and J by 9 bases, with 11 bases left in between. The CDR3 protein is CASSNLGEQFF. CDR3 nucleotides: TGCGCCAGCTCAAACCTAGGTGAGCAGTTCTTC.

V gene TRBV19 combines with J gene TRBJ1-3; unclear D gene. Germline V CDR1 and CDR2: LNHDA, SQIVND (reference sequence). This CDR3 is built from 13 residues. V dropped 7 bases and J dropped 0 bases, with 7 bases sitting between them. The CDR3 is CASTTFSGNTIYF. The CDR3 nucleotides are TGTGCCAGTACCACATTCTCTGGAAACACCATATATTTT.

The chain couples TRBV6-5 to TRBJ1-2; 7 bases are a match to TRBD1. The germline gives CDR1 MNHEY, CDR2 SVGAGI. The CDR3 runs to 12 residues. Losses at the gene ends were 7 bases for V and 8 bases for J; bases not matched to a gene: 7. The CDR3 sequence: CASTDRERGYTF. The CDR3, as DNA: TGTGCCAGCACCGACAGGGAACGAGGCTACACCTTC.

The chain is built from TRBV7-3 and TRBJ1-3, with D possibly being TRBD1 (6 bases). The length of the CDR3 is 15 residues. Trimming took off 3 bases at V and 4 bases at J, with 13 bases between the two ends. Per germline, CDR1 SGHTA and CDR2 FQGTGA. Here the CDR3 DNA reads TGTGCCAGCAGCTTGGGGGGGCTAGGAGGAAACACCATATATTTT. Translating it yields CASSLGGLGGNTIYF.

Here the CDR3 DNA reads TGCAGTGCCAGTAGACGAACACCCCTCGCGGATGGCTACACCTTC. Translated, it gives CSASRRTPLADGYTF. The chain carries TRBV20-1 and TRBJ1-2; no clear D gene. V lost 6 bases and J lost 6, with 23 bases in between. This CDR3 has 15 residues. Germline CDR1 DFQATT, CDR2 SNEGSKA (reference sequence).

The chain recombines TRBV11-2 with TRBJ1-3; D uncertain. V dropped 5 bases and J dropped 0 bases, with 14 bases sitting between them. Per germline, CDR1 SGHAT and CDR2 FQNNGV. The CDR3 sequence is 16 residues long. The CDR3 nucleotides read TGTGCCAGCAGCGAAACGGACGGGATCTCTGGAAACACCATATATTTT. Protein product: CASSETDGISGNTIYF.